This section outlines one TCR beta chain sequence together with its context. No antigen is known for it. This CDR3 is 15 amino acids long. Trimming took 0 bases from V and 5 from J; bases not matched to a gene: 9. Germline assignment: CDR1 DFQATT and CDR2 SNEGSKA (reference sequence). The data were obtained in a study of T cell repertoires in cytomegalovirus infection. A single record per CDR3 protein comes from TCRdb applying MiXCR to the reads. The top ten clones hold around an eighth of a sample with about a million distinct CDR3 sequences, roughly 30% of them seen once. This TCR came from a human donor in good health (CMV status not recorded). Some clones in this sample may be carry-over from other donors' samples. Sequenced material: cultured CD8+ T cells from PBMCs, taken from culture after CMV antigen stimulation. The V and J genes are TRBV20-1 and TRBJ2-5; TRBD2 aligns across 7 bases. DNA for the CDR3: TGCAGTGCTAGAGATGGCGGGGGATTCAAGGAGACCCAGTACTTC. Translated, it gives CSARDGGGFKETQYF.